This T cell receptor (beta chain) was captured by sequencing in a study of T cell responses to AZD1222 COVID-19 vaccine. Study details: Combined were second doses at about 4 or about 12 weeks. Study conclusions and caveats: Recipients of two AZD1222 doses showed rising Spike-specific TCR breadth and depth. Within unmutated variant regions lay the reported targets of nearly half of spike-specific TCRs. Clonal diversity was possibly underestimated, and white British individuals and females predominated among donors.

This clone is classed as medium-sized. Its antigen is not known. The data were produced by immunoSEQ multiplex PCR, yet TCRdb's version contains in-frame clones alone and is incomplete. The sample has approximately 74,000 clones, 80% to 85% seen once. The CDR3 covers 15 residues. The V and J ends lost 1 base and 1 base respectively, with 10 bases between them. In germline, CDR1 is SEHNR, CDR2 FQNEAQ (reference sequence). The source material was peripheral blood, sampled on day 0 of AZD1222 vaccination. The chain carries TRBV7-9 and TRBJ2-5; TRBD2 might be the D (6 bases). The origin of this receptor is an adult in good health. The CDR3 region is CASSLVPGVQETQYF. The CDR3 nucleotides read TGTGCCAGCAGCTTAGTCCCGGGAGTCCAAGAGACCCAGTACTTC.